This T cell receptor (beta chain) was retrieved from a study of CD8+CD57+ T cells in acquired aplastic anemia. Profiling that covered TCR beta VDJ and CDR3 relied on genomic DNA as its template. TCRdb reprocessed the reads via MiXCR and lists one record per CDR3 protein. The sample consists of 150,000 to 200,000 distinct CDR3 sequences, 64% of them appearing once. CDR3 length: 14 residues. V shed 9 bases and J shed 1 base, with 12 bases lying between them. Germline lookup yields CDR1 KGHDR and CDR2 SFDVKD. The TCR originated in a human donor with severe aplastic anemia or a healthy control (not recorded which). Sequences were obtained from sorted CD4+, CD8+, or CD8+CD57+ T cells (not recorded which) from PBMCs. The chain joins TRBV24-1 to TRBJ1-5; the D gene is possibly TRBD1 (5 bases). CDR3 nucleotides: TGTGCCACCGGGTTTCAGGGCAGCAATCAGCCCCAGCATTTT. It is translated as CATGFQGSNQPQHF.